Shown below are 21 T cell receptor beta chains from a single sample sequenced in a study of OX40 agonist ivuxolimab in advanced cancers. Profiling relied on immunoSEQ multiplex PCR, and the TCRdb table lists in-frame clones only, not all of them. Counted here are 77,000 or so clones, approximately 92% occurring once; the ten biggest clones make up 0.53%. The sequenced sample was CD4+ or CD8+ T cells sorted from blood, obtained in a trial of the OX40 agonist ivuxolimab. All receptors come from an adult with an advanced solid tumor such as melanoma, head and neck, liver or kidney cancer.

The chain has TRBV15 and TRBJ1-1; D remains unclear. The CDR3 has 14 amino acids. V was clipped by 9 bases and J by 3 bases, with 17 bases between them. Germline V CDR1 and CDR2: LNHNV, YYDKDF (reference sequence). This chain's CDR3 is CATNSGDGYTEAFF. In DNA form, the CDR3 reads TGTGCCACAAACAGTGGAGACGGATACACTGAAGCTTTCTTT.

In DNA, the CDR3 is TGTGCCAGTAGTATGTTCGCAGGGGGCGCAGGAGGCTATGGCTACACCTTC. As protein: CASSMFAGGAGGYGYTF. The gene calls are TRBV19 and TRBJ1-2; 8 positions agree with TRBD1. Germline V gives CDR1 LNHDA, CDR2 SQIVND (reference sequence). With V trimmed by 3 bases and J by 4 bases, 13 bases remained unmatched. CDR3 length: 17 amino acids.

This chain connects TRBV27 to TRBJ2-5, with TRBD2 identical over 8 bases. V trimming: 7 bases; J trimming: 5 bases; junction bases outside the gene matches: 6. Germline V gives CDR1 MNHEY, CDR2 SMNVEV (reference sequence). CDR3 length: 13 amino acids. This CDR3 reads CASKYSGGETQYF. For the CDR3, the DNA is TGTGCCAGCAAGTATTCGGGAGGGGAGACCCAGTACTTC.

This clone was seen just once. The genes are TRBV14 and TRBJ2-5; D not certain. The germline CDR1 and CDR2 sequences are SGHDN and FVKESK. V lost 4 bases and J 5 bases, leaving 20 bases between the germline ends. The CDR3 has 16 amino acids. The CDR3 loop is CASSPPPASSTETQYF. The CDR3 region has the DNA TGTGCCAGCAGCCCCCCTCCGGCATCCTCGACGGAGACCCAGTACTTC. The variable domain in full, completed from reference TRBV14 and TRBJ2-5, reads EAGVTQFPSHSVIEKGQTVTLRCDPISGHDNLYWYRRVMGKEIKFLLHFVKESKQDESGMPNNRFLAERTGGTYSTLKVQPAELEDSGVYFCASSPPPASSTETQYFGPGTRLLVL.

There are a few counts of this clone. The chain has TRBV4-2 and TRBJ2-7; D gene uncertain. This CDR3 comprises 16 residues. Per the germline V gene, CDR1 is LGHNA and CDR2 is YNFKEQ. Trimming removed 0 bases from V and 0 bases from J, with 12 bases in between. The CDR3 protein is CASSQDFGPSSYEQYF. The CDR3 nucleotides read TGTGCCAGCAGCCAAGATTTTGGGCCGTCCTCCTACGAGCAGTACTTC.

V is TRBV30 and J is TRBJ1-2, with a tentative D call TRBD1 (5 bases). V lost 7 bases, J lost 4 bases, and 16 bases lay in between. The CDR3 covers 13 residues. Germline V gene lookup returns CDR1 GTSNPN and CDR2 SVGIG (reference sequence). The CDR3, as DNA: TGTGCCTCCTCGGGGGGTGGACGCTATGGCTACACCTTC. Protein: CASSGGGRYGYTF.

The rearrangement links TRBV7-6 to TRBJ1-6, with 7 nucleotides matching TRBD1. The V segment lost 3 bases and the J segment 7 bases; nucleotides outside the gene matches: 0. The CDR3 is 13 residues long. Germline CDR1 is SGHVS and CDR2 is FNYEAQ. As DNA, the CDR3 is TGTGCCAGCAGCTTGGACAGGAATTCACCCCTCCACTTT. As protein: CASSLDRNSPLHF. The complete variable domain, with remaining parts taken from reference TRBV7-6 and TRBJ1-6, reads GAGVSQSPRYKVTKRGQDVALRCDPISGHVSLYWYRQALGQGPEFLTYFNYEAQQDKSGLPNDRFSAERPEGSISTLTIQRTEQRDSAMYRCASSLDRNSPLHFGNGTRLTVT.

This chain uses TRBV19 with TRBJ2-7; D is perhaps TRBD1 or TRBD2 (5 bases each). The CDR3 runs 16 residues. Between the trimmed V and J ends, which lost 4 bases and 3 bases, there was a span of 19 bases. From germline, CDR1 is LNHDA and CDR2 SQIVND (reference sequence). The CDR3 nucleotides read TGTGCCAGTAGTACAATCGTTGGGGGAAGAGGCTACGAGCAGTACTTC. Translated: CASSTIVGGRGYEQYF.

The chain combines TRBV28 with TRBJ2-7; 8 bases are a match to TRBD1. Germline V gene lookup returns CDR1 MDHEN and CDR2 SYDVKM. The CDR3 runs to 15 residues. V lost 5 bases, J lost 5 bases, and 11 bases stayed unmatched. The CDR3 here is CASSPTDRVGHEQYF. The CDR3 coding sequence is TGTGCCAGCAGTCCCACGGACAGGGTAGGCCACGAGCAGTACTTC. Together with reference TRBV28 and TRBJ2-7, the CDR3 gives the full variable domain: DVKVTQSSRYLVKRTGEKVFLECVQDMDHENMFWYRQDPGLGLRLIYFSYDVKMKEKGDIPEGYSVSREKKERFSLILESASTNQTSMYLCASSPTDRVGHEQYFGPGTRLTVT.

The chain combines TRBV7-6 with TRBJ1-1; D remains unclear. Germline CDR1 SGHVS, CDR2 FNYEAQ. The CDR3 extends over 15 amino acids. Trimming pared 2 bases from V and 5 bases from J, leaving 15 bases between. This chain's CDR3 is CASSLYRGVRTEAFF. As DNA, the CDR3 is TGTGCCAGCAGCTTATATCGCGGGGTGAGGACTGAAGCTTTCTTT. Variable domain in full (rest from reference TRBV7-6 and TRBJ1-1): GAGVSQSPRYKVTKRGQDVALRCDPISGHVSLYWYRQALGQGPEFLTYFNYEAQQDKSGLPNDRFSAERPEGSISTLTIQRTEQRDSAMYRCASSLYRGVRTEAFFGQGTRLTVV.

This chain joins TRBV10-3 and TRBJ1-2; perhaps TRBD1 as D (6 bases). Germline V gene lookup returns CDR1 ENHRY and CDR2 SYGVKD. V gave up 2 bases and J gave up 4 bases, with 8 bases separating them. The CDR3 has 13 residues. Here the CDR3 reads CAISEDRRYGYTF. CDR3 bases: TGTGCCATCAGTGAGGACAGGCGCTATGGCTACACCTTC.

This clone was picked up a small number of times. The J gene is TRBJ2-7, the V gene TRBV28; 9 bases are shared with TRBD1. CDR1 and CDR2 from the germline V gene are MDHEN and SYDVKM. The trim removed 2 bases at V and 6 bases at J, leaving 8 bases unmatched. The CDR3 spans 15 residues. The chain's CDR3 is CASSLLGQGVGEQYF. The DNA of the CDR3 is TGTGCCAGCAGTTTACTGGGACAGGGTGTTGGCGAGCAGTACTTC.

The chain links TRBV7-2 to TRBJ2-1, with D perhaps TRBD2 (5 bases). The length of the CDR3 is 15 residues. Trimming shortened V by 2 bases and J by 7 bases, and 15 bases separated the two germline ends. The germline V gene encodes CDR1 SGHTA and CDR2 FQGNSA. In DNA, the CDR3 is TGTGCCAGCAGCTTACCAGGACTGGCCAGAAATGAGCAGTTCTTC. Translated: CASSLPGLARNEQFF.

The CDR3 nucleotides read TGCGCCAGCAGTGGAGAGGGGCCCCCGAACACCGGGGAGCTGTTTTTT. Protein sequence: CASSGEGPPNTGELFF. The rearrangement joins TRBV10-1 to TRBJ2-2, with D perhaps being TRBD1 or TRBD2 (5 bases each). V was clipped by 4 bases and J by 0 bases, with 12 bases between them. CDR1 and CDR2 from the germline V gene are WNHNN and SYGVQD (reference sequence). This CDR3 has 16 amino acids.

This rearrangement joins TRBV15 to TRBJ2-2; 10 bases align to TRBD2. Germline CDR1 is LNHNV and CDR2 is YYDKDF (reference sequence). CDR3 size: 19 residues. Unmatched junction bases numbered 11, after V lost 0 bases and J lost 4 bases. CDR3 amino acids: CATSRDPVQSGRATGELFF. DNA for the CDR3: TGTGCCACCAGCAGAGATCCGGTCCAGAGCGGGAGGGCCACCGGGGAGCTGTTTTTT.

The chain recombines TRBV4-1 with TRBJ2-7; 7 bases are a match to TRBD1. Germline V gives CDR1 MGHRA, CDR2 YSYEKL. The CDR3 covers 15 residues. The J segment lost 3 bases and the V segment lost 3 bases, leaving 8 bases of the junction unmatched. The CDR3 DNA sequence: TGCGCCAGCAGCCATTGGGGCAGGGGGTTCTACGAGCAGTACTTC. It codes for CASSHWGRGFYEQYF.

This chain links TRBV11-2 with TRBJ2-3; D is perhaps TRBD2 (6 bases). The CDR3 has 16 amino acids. The V end was cut by 3 bases, the J end by 4 bases, with 17 bases between. Per germline, CDR1 SGHAT and CDR2 FQNNGV. The CDR3 region is CASSLLTGVPSDTQYF. In nucleotides, the CDR3 is TGTGCCAGCAGCTTGTTAACGGGGGTCCCATCAGATACGCAGTATTTT. Full variable domain (outside the CDR3, taken from reference TRBV11-2 and TRBJ2-3): EAGVAQSPRYKIIEKRQSVAFWCNPISGHATLYWYQQILGQGPKLLIQFQNNGVVDDSQLPKDRFSAERLKGVDSTLKIQPAKLEDSAVYLCASSLLTGVPSDTQYFGPGTRLTVL.

The V call is TRBV30, the J call TRBJ2-7; D unclear. The CDR3 is 12 residues long. The germline CDR1 and CDR2 sequences are GTSNPN and SVGIG (reference sequence). The V gene lost 1 base and the J gene lost 3 bases, with 7 bases spanning the gap. The CDR3 here is CAWSAPLYEQYF. As DNA, the CDR3 is TGTGCCTGGAGTGCTCCCCTCTACGAGCAGTACTTC.

The chain joins TRBV7-9 to TRBJ2-5; D remains unclear. The CDR3 contains 14 residues. Germline CDR1 is SEHNR and CDR2 is FQNEAQ (reference sequence). V shed 1 base and J shed 5 bases, with 11 bases lying between them. The CDR3 sequence is CASSLVPLVETQYF. DNA for the CDR3: TGTGCCAGCAGCTTAGTACCCTTGGTTGAGACCCAGTACTTC.

CDR3 in amino acids: CASSPLDGLAGGEQFF. The CDR3, as DNA: TGTGCCAGCTCACCACTTGATGGACTAGCGGGAGGCGAGCAGTTCTTC. The chain couples TRBV18 to TRBJ2-1, with TRBD2 identical over 14 bases. V lost 1 base to trimming and J lost 10 bases; unmatched junction nucleotides: 6. Looked up from germline, CDR1 is KGHSH and CDR2 is LQKENI. There are 16 residues in the CDR3.

The chain recombines TRBV4-3 with TRBJ1-2; tentative D call: TRBD1 (6 bases). With 0 bases removed from V and 8 bases from J, the gap between germline ends came to 13 bases. The V gene's germline CDR1 is LGHNA and CDR2 YSLEER. This CDR3 contains 14 residues. CDR3 sequence reads: CASSQDSGARGYTF. CDR3 nucleotide sequence: TGCGCCAGCAGCCAAGATTCAGGGGCCCGGGGCTACACCTTC.